This TCR beta chain was recovered during a study of blood T cell repertoires in COVID-19 (dated by TCRdb to 2018 to 2020). Broadly, across the study: Samples covering the acute and convalescent phases of COVID-19 were provided by collaborators in the United States, Italy and Spain. The material from the prospective study consisted of cDNA or gDNA derived from T cells, B-cell-depleted T cells, or PBMCs. The dataset comprised deeply sampled blood TCRbeta repertoires from subjects exposed to, actively infected with, or recovered from COVID-19. The repertoires were made available in a free public database intended to serve as a resource for research on the immune response to SARS-CoV-2. The samples were drawn from the first 160 participants of the ongoing ImmuneRACE study and from 1,200 or so subjects provided by 6 global collaborators. A de-identified subject ID, COVID-19 status, age in years and sex were almost always included in the sample metadata. HLA class I and class II types, where available, came from metadata supplied by the sample provider rather than from assay-based typing.

Here is what the overall study found, with its caveats: How much clinical and demographic metadata was included differed by source and by participant, and the metadata was provided uncurated.

Concerning this clone itself: Its recognized antigen is unknown. It has no much larger one-base neighbor in the sample; base qualities were not kept.

TCRbeta CDR3 regions were amplified from genomic DNA using the immunoSEQ Assay, a bias-controlled multiplex PCR. The authors' analysis ran thus. Nucleated cell counts per sample were estimated from amplification of reference gene primers within the assay. To quantify the absolute abundance of each unique TCRbeta CDR3 rearrangement, sequence reads were collapsed and filtered. Productive Simpson clonality was computed per sample as the square root of Simpson's diversity index over productive rearrangements. The source is immuneACCESS, and TCRdb retained only in-frame sequences with V and J called. Part of the clones is not carried over; for the studies checked, unresolved V genes explain less than half of this, and the remainder is unexplained. The DNA was the basis for D and trimming; V, J and clone size are from that table. This sample comprises approximately 120,000 clones, about 83% of them detected only once. The leading ten clones occupy about an eighth of the sample.

Whole blood was collected in K2EDTA tubes by collaborating institutions according to the institutions' own protocols. Collaborator samples were shipped for TCRbeta analysis as frozen whole blood, isolated PBMCs, or DNA extracted from either sample type. Counted from cysteine to phenylalanine, this CDR3 has 15 amino acids. The read is trimmed to its CDR3 DNA, 45 bases read in frame from base 1. The germline V gene provides CDR1 MNHNS and CDR2 SASEGT. V loses 1 base, J loses 4 bases, and the germline ends lie 13 bases apart. The chain employs TRBV6-1 and TRBJ1-2, and possibly TRBD1, on 5 matching bases. Material: peripheral blood. This clonotype originated in a man between 60 and 75 years old with acute or convalescent COVID-19. The DNA reads TGTGCCAGCAGTGAAGGACAGTCGATATTCTATGGCTACACCTTC. Translation gives CASSEGQSIFYGYTF.